Below are 4 T cell receptor beta chains sequenced from a single sample in a study of blood T cells in healthy people across ages. A second PCR, run for about 7 to 11 cycles, used a sample-barcoded 5' primer plus a J-beta primer mix. TCRdb independently ran MiXCR on the 5' RACE reads; one entry per CDR3 protein. Among hundreds of thousands of distinct CDR3 sequences, more than 55% were seen once, and the ten largest hold about a quarter. Sequenced sample: blood. Source of these receptors: a man between 35 and 55 years old in good health.

This clonotype has just a few counts. This chain connects TRBV11-1 to TRBJ2-7, with 8 bases aligning to TRBD2. Looked up from germline, CDR1 is SGHAT and CDR2 is FQDESV (reference sequence). The junction had 9 bases not matched to a gene; V was cut back by 7 bases and J by 1 base. This CDR3 is 15 amino acids long. CDR3 sequence reads: CASNPGLDFSYEQYF. DNA of the CDR3: TGTGCCAGCAACCCGGGACTAGATTTTTCCTACGAGCAGTACTTC. The full variable domain, completed using reference TRBV11-1 and TRBJ2-7, is EAEVAQSPRYKITEKSQAVAFWCDPISGHATLYWYRQILGQGPELLVQFQDESVVDDSQLPKDRFSAERLKGVDSTLKIQPAELGDSAMYLCASNPGLDFSYEQYFGPGTRLTVT.

In its sample, this clonotype was seen a few times. The J gene is TRBJ2-5, the V gene TRBV27, with TRBD1 matching over 8 bases. V shed 1 base and J 5 bases; nucleotides not matched to a gene: 6. The CDR3 totals 15 residues. The germline CDR1 and CDR2 sequences are MNHEY and SMNVEV (reference sequence). The CDR3, as DNA: TGTGCCAGCAGTTTATTTCCAGGGGGCGAGGAGACCCAGTACTTC. This sequence encodes CASSLFPGGEETQYF.

This clonotype has more than one count but fewer than ten. The gene calls are TRBV7-2 and TRBJ2-7, with a weak D call TRBD2 (6 bases). This CDR3 is built from 15 residues. V was pared by 3 bases and J by 3 bases, with 15 bases between. Germline V gene lookup returns CDR1 SGHTA and CDR2 FQGNSA. Here the CDR3 reads CASSFSSGGSYEQYF. Here the CDR3 DNA reads TGTGCCAGCAGCTTTAGTTCCGGGGGAAGCTACGAGCAGTACTTC.

The chain joins TRBV3-1 to TRBJ1-1, with D perhaps TRBD1 (6 bases). The V gene lost 4 bases and the J gene lost 3 bases, with 21 bases spanning the gap. The CDR3 has 17 amino acids. Germline CDR1 reads LGHDT; CDR2 reads YNNKEL (reference sequence). The CDR3 here is CASSPTMLKGGDTEAFF. The CDR3 bases are TGTGCCAGCAGCCCTACAATGCTCAAAGGGGGGGACACTGAAGCTTTCTTT. The complete variable domain, with remaining parts taken from reference TRBV3-1 and TRBJ1-1, reads DTAVSQTPKYLVTQMGNDKSIKCEQNLGHDTMYWYKQDSKKFLKIMFSYNNKELIINETVPNRFSPKSPDKAHLNLHINSLELGDSAVYFCASSPTMLKGGDTEAFFGQGTRLTVV.